The source of this T cell receptor beta chain is a study of radiotherapy plus CTLA-4 blockade in lung cancer. Regarding the study as a whole: Clones of tumor-derived TCRs expanded in blood after radiotherapy plus ipilimumab.

Concerning this clone: Its specificity is not known.

Germline CDR1 is MGHRA and CDR2 is YSYEKL. The germline V and J ends were trimmed by 1 base and 2 bases, with 13 bases remaining between them. There are 16 residues in the CDR3. Produced via immunoSEQ multiplex PCR; TCRdb's table is partial and in-frame only. Among about 90,000 clones listed, about 80% were seen once. The chain uses TRBV4-1 and TRBJ2-3; a possible D gene is TRBD1 (6 bases). The sequence came from a human donor with non-small cell lung cancer that progressed on radiotherapy plus ipilimumab. The sequencing here drew on peripheral blood, taken from a patient treated with radiotherapy plus ipilimumab. In DNA, the CDR3 is TGCGCCAGCAGCCAAGGTGGACAGCCGGCCACAGATACGCAGTATTTT. Amino acid sequence: CASSQGGQPATDTQYF.